This TCR beta chain was sequenced during a study of post-analysis software for immune sequencing data. Study-wide results and caveats: In patients, TRBV5-6, TRBV5-1 and TRBV20-1 belonged to five or six TRBV segments found more frequently than in controls. Clustering by F measure revealed strong co-clustering among samples prepared together in one batch. Compared against controls, patients with multiple sclerosis displayed significantly lower normalized Chao1 diversity.

Every TCR beta cDNA library bore unique molecular identifiers. TCRdb reanalysed the PCR reads using MiXCR and keeps one entry per CDR3 protein. This sample yields roughly 650,000 distinct CDR3 sequences, of which over 45% are seen a single time; about 10% belongs to the top ten. This CDR3 has 16 residues. Germline loops: CDR1 SQVTM, CDR2 ANQGSEA. V lost 8 bases and J lost 3; bases outside the gene matches: 14. Remarks on this clonotype: Its antigen is not identified.

Sequencing was done on a sample of blood. The TCR comes from a girl aged 2 to 10 with multiple sclerosis. The J gene is TRBJ2-4, the V gene TRBV29-1; 9 nucleotides match TRBD1. For the CDR3, the DNA is TGCAGCATGGGACAGGGCATTTCGAGAAGCAAAAACATTCAGTACTTC. Translation gives CSMGQGISRSKNIQYF.